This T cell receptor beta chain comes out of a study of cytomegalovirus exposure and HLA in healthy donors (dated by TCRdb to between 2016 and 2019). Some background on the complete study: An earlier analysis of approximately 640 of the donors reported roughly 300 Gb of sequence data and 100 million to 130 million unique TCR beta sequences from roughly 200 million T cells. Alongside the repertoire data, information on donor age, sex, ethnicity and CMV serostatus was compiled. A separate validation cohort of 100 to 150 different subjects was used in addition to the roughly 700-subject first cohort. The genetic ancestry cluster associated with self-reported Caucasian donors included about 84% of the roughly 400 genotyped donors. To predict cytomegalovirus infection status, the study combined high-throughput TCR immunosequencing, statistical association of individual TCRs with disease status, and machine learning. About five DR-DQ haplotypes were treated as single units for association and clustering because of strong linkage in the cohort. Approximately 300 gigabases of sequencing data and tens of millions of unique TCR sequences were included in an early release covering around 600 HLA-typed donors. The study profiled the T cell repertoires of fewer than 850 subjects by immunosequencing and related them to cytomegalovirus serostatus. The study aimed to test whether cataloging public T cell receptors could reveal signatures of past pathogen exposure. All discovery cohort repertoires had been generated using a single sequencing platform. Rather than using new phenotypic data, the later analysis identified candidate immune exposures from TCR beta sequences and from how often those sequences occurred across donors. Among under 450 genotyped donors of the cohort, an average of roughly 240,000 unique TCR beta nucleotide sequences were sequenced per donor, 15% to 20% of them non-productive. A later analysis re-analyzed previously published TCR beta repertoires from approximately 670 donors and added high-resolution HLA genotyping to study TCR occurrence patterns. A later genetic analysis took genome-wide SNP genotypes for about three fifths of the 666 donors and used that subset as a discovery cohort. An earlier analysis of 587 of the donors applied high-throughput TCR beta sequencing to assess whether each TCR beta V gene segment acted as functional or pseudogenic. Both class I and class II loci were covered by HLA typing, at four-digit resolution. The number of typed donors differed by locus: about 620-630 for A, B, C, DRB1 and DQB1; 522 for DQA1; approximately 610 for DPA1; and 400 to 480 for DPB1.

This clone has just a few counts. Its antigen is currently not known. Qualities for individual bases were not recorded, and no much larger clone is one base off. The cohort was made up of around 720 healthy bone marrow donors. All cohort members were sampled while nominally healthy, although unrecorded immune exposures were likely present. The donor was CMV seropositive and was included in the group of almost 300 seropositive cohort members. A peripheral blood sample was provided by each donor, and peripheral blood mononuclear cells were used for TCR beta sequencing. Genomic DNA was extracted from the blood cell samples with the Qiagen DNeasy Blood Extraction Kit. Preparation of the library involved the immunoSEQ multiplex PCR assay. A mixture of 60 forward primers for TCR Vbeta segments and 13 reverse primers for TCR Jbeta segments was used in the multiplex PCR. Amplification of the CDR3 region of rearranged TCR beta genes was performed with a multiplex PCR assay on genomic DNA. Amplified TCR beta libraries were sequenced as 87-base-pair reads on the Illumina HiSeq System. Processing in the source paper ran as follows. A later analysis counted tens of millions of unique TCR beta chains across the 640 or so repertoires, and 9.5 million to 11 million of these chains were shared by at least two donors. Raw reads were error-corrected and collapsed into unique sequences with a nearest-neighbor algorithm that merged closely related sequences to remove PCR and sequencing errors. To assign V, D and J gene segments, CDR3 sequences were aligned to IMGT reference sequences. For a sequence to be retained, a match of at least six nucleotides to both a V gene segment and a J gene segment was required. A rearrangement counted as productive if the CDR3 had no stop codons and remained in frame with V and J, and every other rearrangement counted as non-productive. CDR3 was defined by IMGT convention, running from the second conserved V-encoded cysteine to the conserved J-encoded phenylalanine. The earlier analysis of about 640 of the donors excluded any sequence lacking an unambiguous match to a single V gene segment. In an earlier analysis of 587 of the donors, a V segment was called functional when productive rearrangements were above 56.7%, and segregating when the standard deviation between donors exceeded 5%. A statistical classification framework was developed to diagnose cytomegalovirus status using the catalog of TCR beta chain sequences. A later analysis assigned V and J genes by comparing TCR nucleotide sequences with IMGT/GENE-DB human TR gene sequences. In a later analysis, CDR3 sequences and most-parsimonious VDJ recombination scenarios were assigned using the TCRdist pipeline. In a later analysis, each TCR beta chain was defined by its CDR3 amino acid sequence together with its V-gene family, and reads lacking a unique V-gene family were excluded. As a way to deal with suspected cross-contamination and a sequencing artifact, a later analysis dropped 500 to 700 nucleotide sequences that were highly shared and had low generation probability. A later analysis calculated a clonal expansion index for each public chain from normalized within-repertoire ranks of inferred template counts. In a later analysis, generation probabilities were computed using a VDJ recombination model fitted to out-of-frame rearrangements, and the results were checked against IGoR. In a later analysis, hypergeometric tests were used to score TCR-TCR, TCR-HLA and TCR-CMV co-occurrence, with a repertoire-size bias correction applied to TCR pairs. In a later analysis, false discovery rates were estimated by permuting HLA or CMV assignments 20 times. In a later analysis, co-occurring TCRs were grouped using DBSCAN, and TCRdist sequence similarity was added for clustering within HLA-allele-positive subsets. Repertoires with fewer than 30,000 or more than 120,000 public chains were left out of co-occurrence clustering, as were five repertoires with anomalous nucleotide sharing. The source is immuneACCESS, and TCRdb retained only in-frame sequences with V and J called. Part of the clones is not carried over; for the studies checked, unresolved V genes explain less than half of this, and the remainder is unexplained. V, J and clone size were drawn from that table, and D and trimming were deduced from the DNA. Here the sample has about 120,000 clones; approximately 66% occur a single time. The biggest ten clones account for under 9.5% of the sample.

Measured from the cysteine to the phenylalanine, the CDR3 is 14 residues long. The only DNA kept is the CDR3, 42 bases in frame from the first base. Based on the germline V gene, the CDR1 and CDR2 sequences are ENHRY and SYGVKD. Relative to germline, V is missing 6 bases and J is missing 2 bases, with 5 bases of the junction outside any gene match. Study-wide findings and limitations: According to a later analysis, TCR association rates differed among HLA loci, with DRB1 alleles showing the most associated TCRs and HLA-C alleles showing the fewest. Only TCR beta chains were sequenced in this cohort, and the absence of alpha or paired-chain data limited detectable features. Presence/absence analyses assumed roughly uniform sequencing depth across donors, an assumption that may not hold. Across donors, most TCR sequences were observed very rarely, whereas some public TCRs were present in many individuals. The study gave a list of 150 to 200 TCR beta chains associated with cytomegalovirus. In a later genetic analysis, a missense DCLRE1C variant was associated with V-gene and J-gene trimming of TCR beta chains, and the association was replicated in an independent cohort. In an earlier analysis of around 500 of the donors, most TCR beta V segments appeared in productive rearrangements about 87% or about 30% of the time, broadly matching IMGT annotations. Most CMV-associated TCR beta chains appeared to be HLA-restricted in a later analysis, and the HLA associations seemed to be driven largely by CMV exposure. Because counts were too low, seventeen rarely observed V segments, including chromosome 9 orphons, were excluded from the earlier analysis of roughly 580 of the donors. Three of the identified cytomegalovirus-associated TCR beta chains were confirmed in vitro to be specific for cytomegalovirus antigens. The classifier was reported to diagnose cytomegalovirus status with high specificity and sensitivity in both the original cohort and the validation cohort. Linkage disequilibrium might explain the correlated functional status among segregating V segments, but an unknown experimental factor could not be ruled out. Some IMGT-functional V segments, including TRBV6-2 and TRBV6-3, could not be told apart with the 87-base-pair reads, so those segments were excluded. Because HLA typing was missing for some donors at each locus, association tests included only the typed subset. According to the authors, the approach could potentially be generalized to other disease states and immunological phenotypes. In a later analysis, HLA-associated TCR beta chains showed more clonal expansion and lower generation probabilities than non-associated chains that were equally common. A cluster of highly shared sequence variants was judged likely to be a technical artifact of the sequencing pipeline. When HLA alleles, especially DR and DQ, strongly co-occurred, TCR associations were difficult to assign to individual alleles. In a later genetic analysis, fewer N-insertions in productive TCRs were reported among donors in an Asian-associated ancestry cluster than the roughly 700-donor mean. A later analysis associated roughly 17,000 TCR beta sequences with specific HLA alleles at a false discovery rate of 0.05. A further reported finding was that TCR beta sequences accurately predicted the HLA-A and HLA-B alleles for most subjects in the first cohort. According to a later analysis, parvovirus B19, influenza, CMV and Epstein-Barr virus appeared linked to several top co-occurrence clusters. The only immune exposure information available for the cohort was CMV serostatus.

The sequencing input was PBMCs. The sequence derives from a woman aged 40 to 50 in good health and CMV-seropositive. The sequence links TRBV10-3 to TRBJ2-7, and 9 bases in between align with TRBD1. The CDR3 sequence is CAISFRDRAYEQYF. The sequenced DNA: TGTGCCATCAGCTTCCGGGACAGGGCCTACGAGCAGTACTTC.